One and the same sample provided the 4 T cell receptor beta chains below, sequenced in a study of T cells in Graves' hyperthyroidism and ophthalmopathy. TCR beta CDR3 region amplification was performed from RNA transcripts. HTBI primers were the set used in a first-round RT-PCR of the TCR CDR3. TCRdb reprocessed the multiplex PCR reads via MiXCR and lists one record per CDR3 protein. Of over 400,000 distinct CDR3 sequences in the sample, about 15% were seen once. Material: blood. These receptors all stem from a young man with Graves' ophthalmopathy.

Comment on this clonotype: This may be a read error: a much more frequent sequence differs by one nucleotide. The chain recombines TRBV7-9 with TRBJ2-2; D is uncertain. The CDR3 contains 15 residues. Germline V lookup: CDR1 SEHNR, CDR2 FQNEAQ (reference sequence). V was shortened by 1 base and J by 4 bases, with 10 bases between the two germline ends. Written as DNA, the CDR3 is TGTGCCAGCAGCTTAGAGCAGGCGACCACCGGGGAGCTGTTTTTT. Translated, it gives CASSLEQATTGELFF.

The table lists this clonotype with many counts. The CDR3 DNA reads TGTGCCATCAGTGACAACAGGGTAGGCAGCGAAAAACTGTTTTTT. Its protein product is CAISDNRVGSEKLFF. The genes are TRBV10-3 and TRBJ1-4, with D perhaps matching TRBD1 (6 bases). The V end lost 3 bases, the J end lost 8 bases, and 16 bases lay between the germline ends. CDR1 is ENHRY, CDR2 SYGVKD, per germline. The CDR3 loop spans 15 amino acids.

This clonotype has a count of ten or more. The J gene is TRBJ2-7, the V gene TRBV6-1; 7 bases align to TRBD1. V lost 6 bases to trimming and J lost 2 bases; unmatched junction nucleotides: 16. The length of the CDR3 is 17 residues. Germline CDR1 reads MNHNS; CDR2 reads SASEGT. In DNA, the CDR3 is TGTGCCAGCAGCCCGACTCTCGAACAGGGGTTCACCTACGAGCAGTACTTC. Translation gives CASSPTLEQGFTYEQYF.

This clonotype has ten or more counts. This sequence joins TRBV11-2 and TRBJ2-3; tentatively, D is TRBD2 (5 bases). The CDR3 runs 13 residues. V gave up 5 bases and J gave up 5 bases, with 11 bases separating them. In germline, CDR1 is SGHAT, CDR2 FQNNGV. DNA for the CDR3: TGTGCCAGCAGCCTAGCAGGCTTAGATACGCAGTATTTT. It specifies CASSLAGLDTQYF.